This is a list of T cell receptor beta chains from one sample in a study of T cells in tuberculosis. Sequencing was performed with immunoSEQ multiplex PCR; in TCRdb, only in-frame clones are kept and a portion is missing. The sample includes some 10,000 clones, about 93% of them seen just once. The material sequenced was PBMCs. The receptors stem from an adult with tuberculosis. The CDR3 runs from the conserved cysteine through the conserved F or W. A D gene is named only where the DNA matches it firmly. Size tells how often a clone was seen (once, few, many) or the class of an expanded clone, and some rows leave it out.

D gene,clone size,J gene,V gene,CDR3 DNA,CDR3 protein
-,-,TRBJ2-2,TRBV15,TGTGCCACCAGCAGAGATAAGACAGGGGAGCTGTTTTTT,CATSRDKTGELFF
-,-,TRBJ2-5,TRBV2,TGTGCCAGCAGTATCCCCCAGGGATGGGAGACCCAGTACTTC,CASSIPQGWETQYF
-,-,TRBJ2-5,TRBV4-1,TGCGCCAGCAGCCCGGACTCATTCCAAGAGACCCAGTACTTC,CASSPDSFQETQYF
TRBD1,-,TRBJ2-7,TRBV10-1,TGCGCCAGCAGTGATTTGGGACAGGGCGTGGGGGAGCAGTACTTC,CASSDLGQGVGEQYF
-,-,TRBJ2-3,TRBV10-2,TGCGCCAGCGGGAGCAGCTCCGCAGATACGCAGTATTTT,CASGSSSADTQYF
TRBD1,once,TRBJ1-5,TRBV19,TGTGCCAGTAGTGGGGACAGGGGGGGTCCCCAGCATTTT,CASSGDRGGPQHF
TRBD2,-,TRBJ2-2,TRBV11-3,TGTGCCAGCAGCTTAGTTCATGCCTTTCAGCGGGAAATCGGGGAGCTGTTTTTT,CASSLVHAFQREIGELFF
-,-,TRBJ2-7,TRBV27,TGTGCCAGCAGCCCTACACAGGGCCCCTCCTCCGAGCAGTACTTC,CASSPTQGPSSEQYF
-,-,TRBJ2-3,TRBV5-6,TGTGCCAGCAGCCCTGGGGCCACCACAGATACGCAGTATTTT,CASSPGATTDTQYF
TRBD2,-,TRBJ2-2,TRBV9,TGTGCCAGCAGCGTAAGCGGGGGACCCAACTTCGGGGAGCTGTTTTTT,CASSVSGGPNFGELFF
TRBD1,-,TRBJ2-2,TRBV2,TGTGCCAGCAGTGCGGGACAGTACCGTTTGAACACCGGGGAGCTGTTTTTT,CASSAGQYRLNTGELFF
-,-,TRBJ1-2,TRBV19,TGTGCCAGTAGTATTTCCAGAAACTATGGCTACACCTTC,CASSISRNYGYTF
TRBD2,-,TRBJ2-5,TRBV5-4,TGTGCCAGCAGCTTGGAACTAGCGGGAGTGTTAGAGACCCAGTACTTC,CASSLELAGVLETQYF
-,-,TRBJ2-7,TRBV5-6,TGTGCCAGCAGCTCCGGGGAGGTGAAGGACGAGCAGTACTTC,CASSSGEVKDEQYF
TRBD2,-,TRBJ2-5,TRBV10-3,TGTGCCGTCCGGACTGCGGGGGGAGACCAAGAGACCCAGTACTTC,CAVRTAGGDQETQYF
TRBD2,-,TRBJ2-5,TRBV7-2,TGTGCCAGCAGCCCTATGGGCCCGGGAGGAGGGGAGACCCAGTACTTC,CASSPMGPGGGETQYF
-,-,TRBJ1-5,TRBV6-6,TGTGCCAGCAGTTACGTCCCCACGCGTCAGCCCCAGCATTTT,CASSYVPTRQPQHF
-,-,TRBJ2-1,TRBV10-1,TGCGCCAGCAGTGAGGGAGTCAATGAGCAGTTCTTC,CASSEGVNEQFF
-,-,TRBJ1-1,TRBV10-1,TGCGCCAGCATGCCGGGGGGCAGCAACACTGAAGCTTTCTTT,CASMPGGSNTEAFF
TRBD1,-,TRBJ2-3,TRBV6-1,TGTGCCGGACAGGGGTCCCATTATTCCACAGATACGCAGTATTTT,CAGQGSHYSTDTQYF
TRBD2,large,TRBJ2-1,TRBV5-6,TGTGCCAGCAGCTTCAATAGCGGGGGGCTAGACAATGAGCAGTTCTTC,CASSFNSGGLDNEQFF
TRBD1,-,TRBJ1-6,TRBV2,TGTGCCAGCCAACGACAGGGAAGCTCCTATAATTCACCCCTCCACTTT,CASQRQGSSYNSPLHF
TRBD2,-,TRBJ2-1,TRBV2,TGTGCCAGCGTGGGACTAGCGGGATCCAATGAGCAGTTCTTC,CASVGLAGSNEQFF
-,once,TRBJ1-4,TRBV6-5,TGTGCCAGCAGGCTCGGTCCGCCTAATGAAAAACTGTTTTTT,CASRLGPPNEKLFF